These 21 T cell receptor beta chains originate from one sample sequenced in a study of CD8+CD57+ T cells in acquired aplastic anemia. Profiling that covered TCR beta VDJ and CDR3 relied on genomic DNA as its template. TCRdb fed the reads into MiXCR, producing one record per CDR3 protein. The sample consists of roughly 250,000 distinct CDR3 sequences, more than 40% of them appearing once. Patients picked for sequencing had shown CD8+CD57+ cell expansion detected by flow cytometry. Source material: sorted CD4+, CD8+, or CD8+CD57+ T cells (not recorded which) from PBMCs. These receptors were taken from a human donor with aplastic anemia.

This clonotype was counted many times. The genes are TRBV4-1 and TRBJ1-1; D ambiguous. CDR1 and CDR2 (germline): MGHRA, YSYEKL. The CDR3 is made up of 15 amino acids. The V end was cut by 4 bases, the J end by 1 base, with 13 bases between. The CDR3 nucleotides are TGCGCCAGCAGCCCCCCAGGAGGCGGGAACACTGAAGCTTTCTTT. Its protein is CASSPPGGGNTEAFF.

The V call is TRBV24-1, the J call TRBJ1-5, with D uncertain. Germline V gene data show CDR1 as KGHDR and CDR2 as SFDVKD. V was pared by 5 bases and J by 5 bases, with 9 bases between. The CDR3 extends over 13 amino acids. The CDR3 DNA is TGTGCCACCAGTGGCCCGGGCCATCAGCCCCAGCATTTT. Translating it yields CATSGPGHQPQHF.

This clonotype was recorded at least ten times. This sequence joins TRBV4-3 and TRBJ2-3; 11 positions agree with TRBD2. CDR3 length: 18 residues. J was trimmed by 5 bases and V by 4 bases; bases with no gene match: 14. Germline V gene sequence: CDR1 LGHNA, CDR2 YSLEER. CDR3 residues: CASSPRGATSGDVDTQYF. The CDR3 coding sequence is TGCGCCAGCAGCCCCCGAGGGGCGACTAGCGGGGATGTAGATACGCAGTATTTT.

The V and J genes are TRBV19 and TRBJ2-2, with D unresolved. Trimming shortened V by 4 bases and J by 0 bases, and 12 bases separated the two germline ends. The CDR3 runs 16 residues. The V gene's germline CDR1 is LNHDA and CDR2 SQIVND (reference sequence). As DNA, the CDR3 is TGTGCCAGTAGTAAATCACGGACCACGAACACCGGGGAGCTGTTTTTT. Its protein is CASSKSRTTNTGELFF.

Details on this clonotype: It may be a read error: a sequence one base away is much more abundant. CDR3 sequence reads: CASSLLQGLVAGAFF. In DNA form, the CDR3 reads TGTGCCAGCAGCTTGCTTCAGGGACTAGTCGCTGGAGCTTTCTTT. The V gene is TRBV5-1, the J gene TRBJ1-1; the D gene is possibly TRBD1 (5 bases). The CDR3 runs 15 residues. In germline, CDR1 is SGHRS, CDR2 YFSETQ.

The rearrangement links TRBV7-6 to TRBJ2-5; the D is unclear. Per the germline V gene, CDR1 is SGHVS and CDR2 is FNYEAQ. The CDR3 is 13 amino acids. The V and J ends lost 5 bases and 6 bases respectively, with 13 bases between them. CDR3 DNA: TGTGCCAGCAGCCCGAGCTCCGGCCAGACCCAGTACTTC. This codes for CASSPSSGQTQYF.

The gene calls are TRBV29-1 and TRBJ2-3; D unresolved. From germline, CDR1 is SQVTM and CDR2 ANQGSEA. Trimming pared 1 base from V and 1 base from J, leaving 6 bases between. There are 13 residues in the CDR3. In nucleotides, the CDR3 is TGCAGCGTTGAAGTTGTGGGCACAGATACGCAGTATTTT. Amino acids: CSVEVVGTDTQYF.

This clonotype was recorded at least ten times. This chain connects TRBV25-1 to TRBJ2-7; D may be TRBD1 or TRBD2 (6 bases each). Germline values: CDR1 MGHDK, CDR2 SYGVNS. The V end was cut by 4 bases, the J end by 3 bases, with 19 bases between. There are 16 residues in the CDR3. As DNA, the CDR3 is TGTGCCAGCAGTGGAGAGACGGGGGCAGCCGACTACGAGCAGTACTTC. Translating it yields CASSGETGAADYEQYF.

This clonotype was seen at least ten times. The rearrangement uses TRBV7-6 and TRBJ2-1; no clear D. The ends were cut back, 3 bases at V and 5 bases at J, with 2 bases in the middle. Germline CDR1 SGHVS, CDR2 FNYEAQ. There are 11 residues in the CDR3. For the CDR3, the DNA is TGTGCCAGCAGCTTCCACAATGAGCAGTTCTTC. Translating gives CASSFHNEQFF.

The chain employs TRBV6-6 and TRBJ2-7; the match to TRBD1 covers 10 bases. The CDR3 runs 14 residues. The trim removed 0 bases at V and 5 bases at J, leaving 1 base unmatched. The germline V gene encodes CDR1 MNHNY and CDR2 SVGAGI (reference sequence). As DNA, the CDR3 is TGTGCCAGCAGTTACTCGACAGGGGGCGACGAGCAGTACTTC. Protein product: CASSYSTGGDEQYF.

V and J are TRBV29-1 and TRBJ1-4; D not certain. The CDR3 loop spans 13 amino acids. Germline CDR1 and CDR2: SQVTM and ANQGSEA. V lost 4 bases, J lost 9 bases, and 15 bases lay in between. The CDR3 DNA follows: TGCAGCGTTGCCTGGGAAAGGGCGCAAAAACTGTTTTTT. This encodes CSVAWERAQKLFF.

This chain joins TRBV2 and TRBJ2-1; TRBD2 agrees at 13 bases. The junction had 10 bases not matched to a gene; V was cut back by 6 bases and J by 8 bases. This CDR3 is built from 16 residues. The germline CDR1 and CDR2 sequences are SNHLY and FYNNEI. This CDR3 is CASRALRTSGGDEQFF. The CDR3 DNA reads as TGTGCCAGCAGGGCACTAAGGACTAGCGGGGGCGATGAGCAGTTCTTC. Combining the CDR3 with reference TRBV2 and TRBJ2-1 gives the whole variable domain EPEVTQTPSHQVTQMGQEVILRCVPISNHLYFYWYRQILGQKVEFLVSFYNNEISEKSEIFDDQFSVERPDGSNFTLKIRSTKLEDSAMYFCASRALRTSGGDEQFFGPGTRLTVL.

The chain joins TRBV19 to TRBJ1-2; no clear D. The CDR3 contains 14 residues. Germline values: CDR1 LNHDA, CDR2 SQIVND (reference sequence). V was trimmed by 3 bases and J by 4 bases, leaving 12 bases between them. As DNA, the CDR3 is TGTGCCAGTAGTATGGGTGGCGTTACCTATGGCTACACCTTC. Translating gives CASSMGGVTYGYTF.

The rearrangement joins TRBV7-9 to TRBJ2-7; 11 bases line up with TRBD1. The CDR3 length is 15 residues. The V gene's germline CDR1 is SEHNR and CDR2 FQNEAQ (reference sequence). The J segment lost 3 bases and the V segment lost 3 bases, leaving 4 bases of the junction unmatched. CDR3 sequence: CASSFPGQGVYEQYF. The CDR3 DNA is TGTGCCAGCAGCTTCCCGGGACAGGGGGTCTACGAGCAGTACTTC.

The gene calls are TRBV6-6 and TRBJ2-1; perhaps TRBD2 as D (6 bases). The germline V gene encodes CDR1 MNHNY and CDR2 SVGAGI (reference sequence). The CDR3 spans 15 residues. V lost 8 bases to trimming and J lost 7 bases, with 21 bases between them. The CDR3 sequence is CASSIPSEEGNEQFF. The CDR3 DNA reads TGTGCCAGCTCCATACCTAGCGAAGAGGGAAATGAGCAGTTCTTC.

This rearrangement joins TRBV7-2 to TRBJ2-7, with 13 bases fitting TRBD2. The V gene's germline CDR1 is SGHTA and CDR2 FQGNSA. J was trimmed by 7 bases and V by 7 bases; bases with no gene match: 13. This CDR3 has 16 amino acids. CDR3 sequence reads: CASTPTGTSGDYEQYF. CDR3 sequence (DNA): TGTGCCAGCACCCCTACCGGGACTAGCGGGGATTATGAGCAGTACTTC.

This clonotype was found a few times. V usage is TRBV28 and J usage is TRBJ1-2; no clear D. Trimming pared 3 bases from V and 2 bases from J, leaving 10 bases between. The CDR3 sequence is 14 residues long. In germline, CDR1 is MDHEN, CDR2 SYDVKM. The CDR3 region has the DNA TGTGCCAGCAGTTTCCCTGGACGGAACTATGGCTACACCTTC. This gives the protein CASSFPGRNYGYTF.

V and J are TRBV5-6 and TRBJ2-7, with D unclear. Trimming took off 0 bases at V and 6 bases at J, with 4 bases between the two ends. Per the germline V gene, CDR1 is SGHDT and CDR2 is YYEEEE. The CDR3 is made up of 11 amino acids. The CDR3 bases are TGTGCCAGCAGCTTGGCGTTCGAGCAGTACTTC. This gives the protein CASSLAFEQYF. Complete variable domain (other parts from reference TRBV5-6 and TRBJ2-7): DAGVTQSPTHLIKTRGQQVTLRCSPKSGHDTVSWYQQALGQGPQFIFQYYEEEERQRGNFPDRFSGHQFPNYSSELNVNALLLGDSALYLCASSLAFEQYFGPGTRLTVT.

In its sample, this clonotype was seen many times. The J gene is TRBJ2-7, the V gene TRBV13; D may match TRBD1 or TRBD2 (5 bases each). The V gene's germline CDR1 is PRHDT and CDR2 FYEKMQ (reference sequence). The CDR3 is 17 amino acids. Trimming removed 2 bases from V and 4 bases from J, with 21 bases in between. The CDR3, as DNA: TGTGCCAGCAGCTTAAGTCTCAACAGGAGGAGAGATTACGAGCAGTACTTC. Translating gives CASSLSLNRRRDYEQYF.

In the case of this clonotype: A much larger clone lies a single base off, so this may be a read error. The chain recombines TRBV5-5 with TRBJ1-1; TRBD1 matches at 8 bases. CDR1 and CDR2 from the germline V gene are SGHKS and YYEKEE (reference sequence). The CDR3 has 13 amino acids. This CDR3 is CASSAGGFAEASF. Here the CDR3 DNA reads TGCGCCAGCTCGGCAGGGGGCTTCGCTGAAGCTTCCTTT.

This clonotype has at least ten counts. The chain employs TRBV24-1 and TRBJ2-4, with D hard to call. The CDR3 is 18 amino acids. Per germline, CDR1 KGHDR and CDR2 SFDVKD. V dropped 6 bases and J dropped 0 bases, with 20 bases sitting between them. The CDR3 protein is CATSRGRANTLAKNIQYF. The CDR3 DNA is TGTGCCACCAGTAGAGGTAGAGCAAATACCCTAGCCAAAAACATTCAGTACTTC.